This is a list of T cell receptor beta chains from one sample in a study of tumor-infiltrating lymphocytes in primary liver carcinoma. TCRdb called the multiplex PCR reads again in MiXCR, with one record for every CDR3 protein. The table includes 250,000 to 400,000 distinct CDR3 sequences, 65% detected once. The sample consisted of peripheral blood. These receptors were collected from a man in his forties with primary liver carcinoma and hepatitis B virus infection. CDR3s include the opening cysteine and the closing phenylalanine or tryptophan. The D gene is left open where the match is weak.

TRBJ2-2,-,TRBV11-1,CASSLGTGGLFF
TRBJ2-5,TRBD2,TRBV6-2/TRBV6-3,CTSSSGLANTQHF
TRBJ2-7,-,TRBV6-2/TRBV6-3,CAGHQEAYEQYF
TRBJ2-1,-,TRBV12-3/TRBV12-4,CTSSSGGTYNKQFF
TRBJ1-2,-,TRBV24-1,CTTSDSSAYGYTF
TRBJ2-3,TRBD2,TRBV28,CASSSPTSADTQYF
TRBJ2-1,-,TRBV11-2,CASRSLRGMSYNEQFF
TRBJ2-2,-,TRBV6-1,CASIEARITGELFF
TRBJ2-7,-,TRBV28,CASRPRGASGSPEQYF
TRBJ2-2,-,TRBV4-2,CVSSQDLAGQGELFF
TRBJ2-2,-,TRBV11-1,CASSISQNIGELFF
TRBJ2-1,-,TRBV2,CVSSPTYNEQFF
TRBJ1-1,-,TRBV29-1,CRVVSGSNTGAFF
TRBJ2-2,-,TRBV5-5,CASGPGDWTGELFF
TRBJ2-5,-,TRBV11-2,CASSFMVQETQYF
TRBJ2-1,-,TRBV5-6,CASSLPRVGEQFF
TRBJ2-1,TRBD2,TRBV28,CASTDGTSGRIEQFF
TRBJ2-6,TRBD1,TRBV5-5,CASSTGQVTSGANILTF
TRBJ1-2,-,TRBV6-6,CASSSLKDGYTF
TRBJ2-1,TRBD1,TRBV11-1,CASSSGTGGSDQFF
TRBJ2-2,-,TRBV11-1,CASSLEETGEPFF
TRBJ2-3,-,TRBV6-1,CASSEVGWAGGNTDTQYF
TRBJ2-2,-,TRBV29-1,CSLGSLNTGELLF
TRBJ2-3,-,TRBV7-9,CTSSLQGDTQYF
TRBJ2-3,TRBD1,TRBV29-1,CSVAGTAGIDTQYF
TRBJ2-7,TRBD1,TRBV4-3,CASSHSGGLAYEQYF
TRBJ1-1,-,TRBV28,CASSLQGLAFF
TRBJ2-3,-,TRBV7-9,CASSLGTGDTQYF
TRBJ2-4,-,TRBV5-6,CASSPLGYVAKNIQYF
TRBJ2-3,-,TRBV6-2/TRBV6-3,CASSYAGRGDMQYF
TRBJ2-5,-,TRBV11-2,CASSLGQATETETQYF
TRBJ1-4,-,TRBV4-3,CVSSQDNGSSEKLFF
TRBJ2-7,-,TRBV29-1,CSGGNSGLHEQYF
TRBJ2-7,-,TRBV5-6,CAGNLQGKNYEQYF
TRBJ2-3,-,TRBV6-2/TRBV6-3,CASSHSPYADTQYF
TRBJ2-7,-,TRBV25-1,CASSQTGHYEQYF
TRBJ2-7,TRBD1,TRBV11-1,CASSFPGTGAIYEQYF
TRBJ2-3,TRBD2,TRBV10-3,CAISERETDTQYF
TRBJ2-7,TRBD1,TRBV13,CASSPTRTGGYEQYF
TRBJ2-3,TRBD2,TRBV11-1,CDSSPGLGLAGGITGTQYF
TRBJ2-5,-,TRBV11-2,CVSSRGTGPAETQYF
TRBJ2-7,TRBD1,TRBV20-1,CSAKDRASLHEQCF
TRBJ2-7,-,TRBV5-5,CASSSPGSVYEQYF
TRBJ2-3,-,TRBV11-1,CASSPGTVAYTHYF